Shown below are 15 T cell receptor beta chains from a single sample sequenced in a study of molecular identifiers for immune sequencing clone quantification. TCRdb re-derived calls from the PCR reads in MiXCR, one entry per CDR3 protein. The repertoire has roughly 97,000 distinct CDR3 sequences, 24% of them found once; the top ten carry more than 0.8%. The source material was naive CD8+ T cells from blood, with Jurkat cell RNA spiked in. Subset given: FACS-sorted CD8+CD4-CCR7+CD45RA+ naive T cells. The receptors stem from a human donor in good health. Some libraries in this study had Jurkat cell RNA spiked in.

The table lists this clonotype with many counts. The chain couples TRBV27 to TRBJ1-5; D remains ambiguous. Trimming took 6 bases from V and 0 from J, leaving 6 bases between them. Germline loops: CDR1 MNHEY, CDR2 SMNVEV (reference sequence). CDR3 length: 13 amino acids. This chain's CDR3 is CASSQFSNQPQHF. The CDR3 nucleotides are TGTGCCAGCAGCCAGTTTAGCAATCAGCCCCAGCATTTT.

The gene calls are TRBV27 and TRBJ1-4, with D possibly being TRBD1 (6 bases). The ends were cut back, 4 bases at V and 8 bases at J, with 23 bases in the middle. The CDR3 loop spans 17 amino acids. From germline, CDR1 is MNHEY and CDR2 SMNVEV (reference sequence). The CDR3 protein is CASSSSAGALPREKLFF. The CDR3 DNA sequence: TGTGCCAGCAGTTCCTCGGCAGGGGCCCTCCCCCGCGAAAAACTGTTTTTT.

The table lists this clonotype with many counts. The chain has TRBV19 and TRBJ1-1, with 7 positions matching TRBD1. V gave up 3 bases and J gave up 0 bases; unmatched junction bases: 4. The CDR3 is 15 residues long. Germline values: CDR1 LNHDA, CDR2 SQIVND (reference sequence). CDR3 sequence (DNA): TGTGCCAGTAGTATGGGGACAGCTATGAACACTGAAGCTTTCTTT. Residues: CASSMGTAMNTEAFF.

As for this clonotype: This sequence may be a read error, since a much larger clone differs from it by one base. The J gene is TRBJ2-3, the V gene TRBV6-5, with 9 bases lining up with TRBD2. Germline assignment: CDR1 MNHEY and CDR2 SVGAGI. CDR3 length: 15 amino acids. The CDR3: CASSQKAGGTHTQYF. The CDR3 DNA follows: TGTGCCAGCAGTCAAAAAGCGGGGGGCACACATACGCAGTATTTT.

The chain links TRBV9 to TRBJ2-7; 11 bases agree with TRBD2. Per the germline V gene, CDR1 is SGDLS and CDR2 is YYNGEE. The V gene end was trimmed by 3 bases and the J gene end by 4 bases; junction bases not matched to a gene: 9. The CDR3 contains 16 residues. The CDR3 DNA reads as TGTGCCAGCAGCGGTACTAGCGGGAGACACCAGTACGAGCAGTACTTC. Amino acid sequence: CASSGTSGRHQYEQYF.

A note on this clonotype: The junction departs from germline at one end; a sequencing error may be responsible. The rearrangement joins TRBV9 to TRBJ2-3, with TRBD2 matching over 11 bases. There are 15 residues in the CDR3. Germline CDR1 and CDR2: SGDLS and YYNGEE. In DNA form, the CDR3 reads TGTGCCAGCAGTCTACTAGCGGGAGCCACAGATACGCCGTATTTT. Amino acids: CASSLLAGATDTPYF.

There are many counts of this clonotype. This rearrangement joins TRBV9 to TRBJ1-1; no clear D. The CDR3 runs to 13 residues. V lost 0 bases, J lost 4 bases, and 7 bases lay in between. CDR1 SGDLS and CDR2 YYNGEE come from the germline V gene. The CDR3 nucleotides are TGTGCCAGCAGCGTAGATAGTTTCACTGAAGCTTTCTTT. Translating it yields CASSVDSFTEAFF.

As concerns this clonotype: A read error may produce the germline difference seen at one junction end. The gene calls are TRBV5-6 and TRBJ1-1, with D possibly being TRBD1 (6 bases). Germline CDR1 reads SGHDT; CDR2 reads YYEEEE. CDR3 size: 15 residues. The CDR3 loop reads CASSSGGSLNTEAFF. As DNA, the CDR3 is TGTGCCAGCAGCTCGGGGGGCAGCCTCAACACTGAGGCTTTCTTT.

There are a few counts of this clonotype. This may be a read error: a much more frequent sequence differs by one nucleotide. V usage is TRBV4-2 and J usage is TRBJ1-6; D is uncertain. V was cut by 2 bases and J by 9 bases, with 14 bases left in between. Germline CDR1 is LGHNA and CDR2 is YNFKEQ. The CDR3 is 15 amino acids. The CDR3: CASSQYSGVGSPLHF. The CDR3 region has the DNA TGTGCCAGCAGCCAATATAGTGGGGTGGGTTCACCCCTCCACTTT.

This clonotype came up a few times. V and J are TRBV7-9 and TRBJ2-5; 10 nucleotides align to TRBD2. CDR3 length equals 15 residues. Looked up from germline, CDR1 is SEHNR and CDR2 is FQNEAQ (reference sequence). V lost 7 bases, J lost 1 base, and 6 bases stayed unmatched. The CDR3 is CASTPSGGTQETQYF. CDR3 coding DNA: TGTGCCAGCACCCCTAGCGGGGGAACCCAAGAGACCCAGTACTTC.

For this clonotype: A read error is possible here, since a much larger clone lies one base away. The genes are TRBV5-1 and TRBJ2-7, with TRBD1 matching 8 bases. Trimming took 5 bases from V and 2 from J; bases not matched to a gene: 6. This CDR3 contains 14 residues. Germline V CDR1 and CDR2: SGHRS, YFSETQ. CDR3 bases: TGCGCCAGCAGAAGCTCAGGGGGCCCCTACGAGCAGTACTTC. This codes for CASRSSGGPYEQYF.

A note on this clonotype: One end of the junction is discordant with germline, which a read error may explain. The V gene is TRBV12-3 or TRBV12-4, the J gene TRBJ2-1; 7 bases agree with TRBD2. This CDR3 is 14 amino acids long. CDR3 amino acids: CASSSGGDYNEPLF. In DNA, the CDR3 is TGTGCCAGCAGTTCGGGGGGAGACTACAATGAGCCGCTCTTC.

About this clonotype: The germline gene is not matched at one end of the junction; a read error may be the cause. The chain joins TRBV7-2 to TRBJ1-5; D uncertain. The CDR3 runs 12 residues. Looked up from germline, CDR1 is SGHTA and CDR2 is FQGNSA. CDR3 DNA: TGTGCCCGCCGCTTAGCATATCCGCCCCCGCCTTTT. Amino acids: CARRLAYPPPPF.

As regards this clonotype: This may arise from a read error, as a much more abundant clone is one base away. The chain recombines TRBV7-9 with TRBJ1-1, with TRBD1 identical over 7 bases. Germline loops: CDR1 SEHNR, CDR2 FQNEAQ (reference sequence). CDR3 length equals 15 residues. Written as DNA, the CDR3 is TGTGGCAGCAGCTCAACCGGGACAGCGAACACTGAAGCTTTCTTT. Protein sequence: CGSSSTGTANTEAFF.

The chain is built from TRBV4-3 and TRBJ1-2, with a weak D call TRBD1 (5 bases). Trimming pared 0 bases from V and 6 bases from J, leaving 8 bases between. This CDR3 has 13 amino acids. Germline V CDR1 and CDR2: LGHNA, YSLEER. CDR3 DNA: TGCGCCAGCAGCCAAGATCGGGGCGATGGCTACACCTTC. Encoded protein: CASSQDRGDGYTF.